This passage covers 5 T cell receptor beta chains from one sample sequenced in a study of control samples from healthy donors and cancer patients. Measured with immunoSEQ multiplex PCR; TCRdb has only the in-frame clones, and not every one. In the table there are about 83,000 clones, 91% of which are singletons. Material: blood. These receptor sequences come from a man under 40 in good health.

This CDR3 reads CASSLVGLGTEAFF. CDR3 bases: TGTGCCAGCAGCTTAGTGGGGCTCGGGACTGAAGCTTTCTTT. This chain joins TRBV7-9 and TRBJ1-1, with D possibly matching TRBD1 (5 bases). Between the trimmed V and J ends, which lost 1 base and 5 bases, there was a span of 11 bases. The germline gives CDR1 SEHNR, CDR2 FQNEAQ (reference sequence). The CDR3 totals 14 residues.

The chain employs TRBV11-3 and TRBJ1-5, with 8 bases that match TRBD1. The J segment lost 2 bases and the V segment lost 2 bases, leaving 11 bases of the junction unmatched. Per the germline V gene, CDR1 is SGHNT and CDR2 is YENEEA. This CDR3 region has 18 residues. CDR3 residues: CASSLKGADRAGNQPQHF. The CDR3 region has the DNA TGTGCCAGCAGCTTAAAAGGGGCGGACAGGGCGGGCAATCAGCCCCAGCATTTT.

This chain connects TRBV3-1 (or the pseudogene TRBV3-2) to TRBJ2-1; 12 bases map to TRBD2. CDR3 length: 17 amino acids. The J segment lost 9 bases and the V segment lost 1 base, leaving 10 bases of the junction unmatched. Germline V lookup: CDR1 LGHDT, CDR2 YNNKEL (reference sequence). CDR3 in DNA: TGTGCCAGCAGCCAAGCTCCTCTAGCGGGAGGGCCCACTGAGCAGTTCTTC. Its translation is CASSQAPLAGGPTEQFF.

The chain links TRBV18 to TRBJ2-2; a possible D gene is TRBD1 (6 bases). This CDR3 is 15 amino acids long. The germline gives CDR1 KGHSH, CDR2 LQKENI. V was clipped by 8 bases and J by 3 bases, with 16 bases between them. CDR3 loop: CASLRGQAHTGELFF. DNA of the CDR3: TGTGCCAGCCTCAGGGGACAAGCTCACACCGGGGAGCTGTTTTTT.

V usage is TRBV9 and J usage is TRBJ2-2; 9 nucleotides line up with TRBD1. Germline V lookup: CDR1 SGDLS, CDR2 YYNGEE. The CDR3 is made up of 18 amino acids. V was clipped by 5 bases and J by 5 bases; unmatched bases: 16. The CDR3 loop reads CASSGGPPRTGETGELFF. The CDR3 nucleotides read TGTGCCAGCAGTGGGGGCCCCCCGAGGACAGGGGAAACCGGGGAGCTGTTTTTT.